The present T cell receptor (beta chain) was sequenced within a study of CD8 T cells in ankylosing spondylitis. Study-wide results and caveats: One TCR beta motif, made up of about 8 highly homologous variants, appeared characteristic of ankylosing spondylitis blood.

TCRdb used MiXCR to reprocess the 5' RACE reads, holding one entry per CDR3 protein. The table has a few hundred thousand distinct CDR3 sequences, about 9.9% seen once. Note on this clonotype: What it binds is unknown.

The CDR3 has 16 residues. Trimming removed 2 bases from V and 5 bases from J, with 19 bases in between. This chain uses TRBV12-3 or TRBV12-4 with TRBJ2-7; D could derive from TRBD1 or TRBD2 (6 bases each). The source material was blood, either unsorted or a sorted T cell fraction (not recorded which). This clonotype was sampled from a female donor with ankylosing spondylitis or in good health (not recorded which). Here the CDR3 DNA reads TGTGCCAGCAGTTTAAGGGGGTCATTGCGGGGTAACGAGCAGTACTTC. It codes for CASSLRGSLRGNEQYF.